The clone carrying this TCR beta chain was found a few times. Its antigen remains unknown. This CDR3 has 11 residues. V gave up 7 bases and J gave up 7 bases, with 7 bases separating them. It was by quantitative 5'-RACE with molecular barcodes that TCR beta libraries were made. TCRdb recomputed calls from the 5' RACE reads with MiXCR, one row per CDR3 protein. The sample lists approximately 210,000 distinct CDR3 sequences, 9.5% to 15% occurring once. The data were obtained in a study of CD8 T cells in ankylosing spondylitis. Study-level points and caveats: From matched ankylosing spondylitis synovial fluid, disease-linked clones were reportedly recovered at significantly enriched levels.

Sequenced sample: blood, either unsorted or a sorted T cell fraction (not recorded which). The TCR was taken from a male donor with ankylosing spondylitis or in good health (not recorded which). V gene TRBV12-3 or TRBV12-4 combines with J gene TRBJ2-2; unclear D gene. The CDR3: CASMDRGELFF. In DNA form, the CDR3 reads TGTGCCAGCATGGACCGCGGGGAGCTGTTTTTT.